This T cell receptor (beta chain) appears in the sequencing data of a study of T cell clones after liver transplantation. Study in general: Three of the eight recipients were HCV-positive; the rest had non-autoimmune, non-viral transplant indications. Tolerant meant at least one year fully off immunosuppression without liver enzymes above twice normal. Points from the study as a whole: Compared with third party-reactive sequences, donor-reactive ones declined more, independent of withdrawal success.

This clone has just one count. Its antigen is not known. Clones were read by immunoSEQ multiplex PCR, and TCRdb kept only the in-frame ones, dropping some. The sample lists 9,500 to 10,000 clones, approximately 68% occurring once. Specimen: CD8+ T cells from blood, collected at the 15-month timepoint. The clonotype comes from a human patient who received a liver transplant. Some T cells may arise from the graft donor.

The CDR3 loop is CASTRLTRSGNTIYF. CDR3 sequence (DNA): TGTGCCAGCACCCGCCTGACGCGGTCTGGAAACACCATATATTTT. The chain uses TRBV21-1 and TRBJ1-3. TRBV21-1 is listed as a pseudogene. The CDR3 has 15 amino acids.